The next 8 T cell receptor beta chains were all read from a single sample in a study of cytomegalovirus exposure and HLA in healthy donors. PCR primers comprised 60 Vbeta and 13 Jbeta primers. Produced via immunoSEQ multiplex PCR; TCRdb's table is partial and in-frame only. The table lists about 160,000 clones, roughly 80% of them singletons. The specimen was PBMCs. These receptors were collected from a woman in her 40s in good health and CMV-seronegative.

The V call is TRBV27, the J call TRBJ1-2, with unresolved D. Per germline, CDR1 MNHEY and CDR2 SMNVEV (reference sequence). The CDR3 runs to 14 residues. Trimming removed 5 bases at V and 4 bases at J, with 14 bases between. The CDR3 DNA reads as TGTGCCAGCAGTCCCAACCGGGAACCCTATGGCTACACCTTC. It specifies CASSPNREPYGYTF.

This chain links TRBV18 with TRBJ2-3, with a weak D call TRBD2 (6 bases). Germline-derived CDR1 and CDR2 are KGHSH and LQKENI. Trimming left V 3 bases short and J 1 base short, with 8 bases between. There are 14 residues in the CDR3. The CDR3 nucleotides read TGTGCCAGCTCACCGGGCGGGGGCACAGATACGCAGTATTTT. Its translation is CASSPGGGTDTQYF. Variable domain in full (rest from reference TRBV18 and TRBJ2-3): NAGVMQNPRHLVRRRGQEARLRCSPMKGHSHVYWYRQLPEEGLKFMVYLQKENIIDESGMPKERFSAEFPKEGPSILRIQQVVRGDSAAYFCASSPGGGTDTQYFGPGTRLTVL.

The chain is built from TRBV5-1 and TRBJ1-1; 8 nucleotides agree with TRBD1. This CDR3 comprises 16 residues. After removal of 1 base from V and 8 bases from J, the junction contained 13 bases not matched to a gene. Germline V lookup: CDR1 SGHRS, CDR2 YFSETQ. The CDR3 spells CASSLSGQGDRPEAFF. CDR3 in DNA: TGCGCCAGCAGCTTGTCAGGACAGGGAGACAGACCGGAAGCTTTCTTT.

The chain has TRBV6-1 and TRBJ1-5; D is possibly TRBD1 (5 bases). The CDR3 is 16 amino acids. Germline V gene data show CDR1 as MNHNS and CDR2 as SASEGT. Trimming shortened V by 4 bases and J by 0 bases, and 13 bases separated the two germline ends. DNA for the CDR3: TGTGCCAGCAGTGGTGGACAAGTCGGTAGCAATCAGCCCCAGCATTTT. This sequence encodes CASSGGQVGSNQPQHF.

This clone showed up just once. The chain uses TRBV4-2 and TRBJ2-3; maybe TRBD2 (7 bases). Trimming shortened V by 0 bases and J by 0 bases, and 13 bases separated the two germline ends. The germline CDR1 and CDR2 sequences are LGHNA and YNFKEQ. The CDR3 has 17 residues. CDR3 nucleotide sequence: TGTGCCAGCAGCCAAGACAGGAGGGGGGGAAGCACAGATACGCAGTATTTT. Its protein is CASSQDRRGGSTDTQYF.

The sample holds a few counts of this clone. The chain couples TRBV19 to TRBJ2-1; 7 bases map to TRBD1. The CDR3 is 15 residues long. Looked up from germline, CDR1 is LNHDA and CDR2 is SQIVND (reference sequence). J gave up 2 bases and V 5 bases, and 6 bases lay outside the gene matches. CDR3 nucleotides: TGTGCCAGTAGTTTACAGGGGCCTACCTACAATGAGCAGTTCTTC. Amino acid sequence: CASSLQGPTYNEQFF. Using reference TRBV19 and TRBJ2-1 for the parts outside the CDR3, the full variable domain is DGGITQSPKYLFRKEGQNVTLSCEQNLNHDAMYWYRQDPGQGLRLIYYSQIVNDFQKGDIAEGYSVSREKKESFPLTVTSAQKNPTAFYLCASSLQGPTYNEQFFGPGTRLTVL.

The V and J genes are TRBV18 and TRBJ2-7, with 10 bases matching TRBD1. The junction had 5 bases not matched to a gene; V was cut back by 4 bases and J by 5 bases. This CDR3 spans 14 amino acids. CDR1 and CDR2 (germline): KGHSH, LQKENI. The CDR3 loop is CASSLGQGSDEQYF. CDR3 coding DNA: TGTGCCAGCTCACTGGGACAGGGGTCCGACGAGCAGTACTTC.

This clone was detected only a few times. The V and J genes are TRBV28 and TRBJ2-4; 9 nucleotides match TRBD1. Per germline, CDR1 MDHEN and CDR2 SYDVKM. V lost 5 bases to trimming and J lost 0 bases; unmatched junction nucleotides: 8. CDR3 length equals 17 residues. The CDR3 is CASSRRTGAIAKNIQYF. The DNA of the CDR3 is TGTGCCAGCAGTCGCAGGACAGGGGCTATAGCCAAAAACATTCAGTACTTC.